A single sample gave rise to the 25 T cell receptor beta chains below, sequenced in a study of cytomegalovirus exposure and HLA in healthy donors. The primer mix had 60 Vbeta and 13 Jbeta primers. Using immunoSEQ multiplex PCR, the repertoire was profiled, and TCRdb retains in-frame clones only, with some absent. The sample holds around 78,000 clones, about 60% seen once. Sample: PBMCs. These receptors all stem from a young man in good health and CMV-seropositive.

This sequence joins TRBV5-1 and TRBJ2-2, with unresolved D. The CDR3 totals 13 residues. Germline CDR1 is SGHRS and CDR2 is YFSETQ. V was clipped by 4 bases and J by 6 bases, with 10 bases between them. The CDR3 DNA is TGCGCCAGCAGCAGCCAGGCACCCGGGGAGCTGTTTTTT. The encoded protein is CASSSQAPGELFF.

V gene TRBV20-1 combines with J gene TRBJ2-3; D is unresolved. The CDR3 is made up of 11 amino acids. The germline V gene encodes CDR1 DFQATT and CDR2 SNEGSKA (reference sequence). V was cut by 6 bases and J by 5 bases, with 9 bases left in between. In DNA form, the CDR3 reads TGCAGTGCCCCCCTACTAGATACGCAGTATTTT. Amino acid sequence: CSAPLLDTQYF.

This chain joins TRBV2 and TRBJ2-3; D is possibly TRBD1 (6 bases). Germline-derived CDR1 and CDR2 are SNHLY and FYNNEI. The CDR3 length is 11 residues. Between the trimmed V and J ends, which lost 6 bases and 11 bases, there was a span of 12 bases. The CDR3 here is CASRAGAEQYF. The CDR3 region has the DNA TGTGCCAGCAGGGCAGGGGCCGAGCAGTATTTT.

Written as DNA, the CDR3 is TGTGCCAGCAGGGGGATCCAGGGGTACAATGAGCAGTTCTTC. Its protein is CASRGIQGYNEQFF. The chain recombines TRBV6-5 with TRBJ2-1; weak D call: TRBD1 (6 bases). Germline V gene lookup returns CDR1 MNHEY and CDR2 SVGAGI. Trimming took 6 bases from V and 4 from J, leaving 13 bases between them. The CDR3 covers 14 residues.

The V call is TRBV14, the J call TRBJ1-2; no clear D. Germline CDR1 SGHDN, CDR2 FVKESK. The CDR3 has 16 amino acids. Trimming cost V 0 bases and J 4 bases, with 15 bases left between them. CDR3 DNA sequence: TGTGCCAGCAGCCAAGACCTCAGGCAGAGCTTCTATGGCTACACCTTC. This sequence encodes CASSQDLRQSFYGYTF.

The genes are TRBV7-2 and TRBJ1-3; D is perhaps TRBD1 (6 bases). Per germline, CDR1 SGHTA and CDR2 FQGNSA. The CDR3 extends over 15 amino acids. V lost 1 base and J lost 4, with 11 bases in between. The DNA of the CDR3 is TGTGCCAGCAGCTTAGATACAGGGTCGGGAAACACCATATATTTT. Translation gives CASSLDTGSGNTIYF.

Comments on this clone: Distinct nucleotide sequences in the sample also encode this CDR3. V and J are TRBV25-1 and TRBJ1-4; 7 positions agree with TRBD1. Germline V lookup: CDR1 MGHDK, CDR2 SYGVNS. V lost 2 bases, J lost 6 bases, and 9 bases stayed unmatched. The CDR3 has 16 residues. In DNA form, the CDR3 reads TGTGCCAGCAGTGAAGGGCTAGGGGGCTCAGATGAAAAACTGTTTTTT. Amino acids: CASSEGLGGSDEKLFF.

V and J are TRBV6-5 and TRBJ2-7; TRBD2 agrees at 7 bases. This CDR3 contains 15 residues. V was pared by 0 bases and J by 3 bases, with 5 bases of the junction left unmatched. The germline gives CDR1 MNHEY, CDR2 SVGAGI. The CDR3 bases are TGTGCCAGCAGTTACTCCCGCGGGAGTCTCTACGAGCAGTACTTC. Translation: CASSYSRGSLYEQYF.

The chain employs TRBV27 and TRBJ2-7, with D perhaps TRBD2 (7 bases). Between the trimmed V and J ends, which lost 6 bases and 5 bases, there was a span of 14 bases. In germline, CDR1 is MNHEY, CDR2 SMNVEV (reference sequence). The CDR3 is 13 residues long. In nucleotides, the CDR3 is TGTGCCAGCAGCCTGAGGGGGGGAGACGAGCAGTACTTC. Translating gives CASSLRGGDEQYF.

Only one count was recorded for this clone. This rearrangement joins TRBV10-1 to TRBJ1-1; weak D call: TRBD1 (5 bases). The length of the CDR3 is 17 residues. Deletions cut 4 bases from V and 0 bases from J, with 18 bases between. Germline lookup yields CDR1 WNHNN and CDR2 SYGVQD (reference sequence). The CDR3 is CASSVRQGLHMNTEAFF. The CDR3 region has the DNA TGCGCCAGCAGTGTCCGGCAGGGACTACACATGAACACTGAAGCTTTCTTT.

A single count supports this clone. The chain joins TRBV19 to TRBJ2-3; 11 nucleotides line up with TRBD2. V trimming: 7 bases; J trimming: 1 base; junction bases outside the gene matches: 13. This CDR3 comprises 18 residues. The germline V gene encodes CDR1 LNHDA and CDR2 SQIVND (reference sequence). In DNA, the CDR3 is TGTGCCAGTATTGGGACTAGCGGAGGGCGGGGGGGCACAGATACGCAGTATTTT. Its protein product is CASIGTSGGRGGTDTQYF. The variable domain in full, with the rest retrieved from reference TRBV19 and TRBJ2-3, is DGGITQSPKYLFRKEGQNVTLSCEQNLNHDAMYWYRQDPGQGLRLIYYSQIVNDFQKGDIAEGYSVSREKKESFPLTVTSAQKNPTAFYLCASIGTSGGRGGTDTQYFGPGTRLTVL.

The rearrangement links TRBV10-1 to TRBJ2-3; D gene unclear. This CDR3 is 14 amino acids long. The V gene's germline CDR1 is WNHNN and CDR2 SYGVQD (reference sequence). V was pared by 4 bases and J by 0 bases, with 8 bases between. The CDR3 loop reads CASSGLSSTDTQYF. CDR3 sequence (DNA): TGCGCCAGCAGTGGCCTATCTAGCACAGATACGCAGTATTTT.

V gene TRBV9 combines with J gene TRBJ2-5; 8 bases map to TRBD2. V dropped 4 bases and J dropped 5; count of bases not matched to a gene: 4. Germline V lookup: CDR1 SGDLS, CDR2 YYNGEE. The CDR3 is made up of 13 amino acids. The CDR3 DNA follows: TGTGCCAGCAGCTCGGGGACTAGGGAGACCCAGTACTTC. Amino acids: CASSSGTRETQYF.

In this sample, this clone turned up a few times. This rearrangement joins TRBV5-6 to TRBJ1-5, with TRBD1 matching 8 bases. Germline V gene lookup returns CDR1 SGHDT and CDR2 YYEEEE. J was trimmed by 7 bases and V by 4 bases; bases with no gene match: 10. CDR3 length: 15 amino acids. The CDR3 loop reads CASSVRTGPWQPQHF. CDR3 bases: TGTGCCAGCAGCGTACGGACAGGGCCCTGGCAGCCCCAGCATTTT.

J is TRBJ1-5 and V is TRBV2, with 9 bases identical to TRBD1. CDR3 length: 14 residues. V trimming: 7 bases; J trimming: 1 base; junction bases outside the gene matches: 2. CDR1 is SNHLY, CDR2 FYNNEI, per germline. The chain's CDR3 is CASKDRGSNQPQHF. CDR3 nucleotides: TGTGCCAGCAAAGACAGGGGGAGCAATCAGCCCCAGCATTTT.

V usage is TRBV9 and J usage is TRBJ1-5, with a tentative D call TRBD1 (5 bases). Trimming left V 3 bases short and J 4 bases short, with 17 bases between. The CDR3 consists of 16 residues. The germline V gene encodes CDR1 SGDLS and CDR2 YYNGEE. CDR3 in DNA: TGTGCCAGCAGCGCATCCGACAGAAGCTATAATCAGCCCCAGCATTTT. It codes for CASSASDRSYNQPQHF. Looking up the rest from reference TRBV9 and TRBJ1-5 gives the full variable domain: DSGVTQTPKHLITATGQRVTLRCSPRSGDLSVYWYQQSLDQGLQFLIQYYNGEERAKGNILERFSAQQFPDLHSELNLSSLELGDSALYFCASSASDRSYNQPQHFGDGTRLSIL.

A few counts support this clone. V is TRBV4-3 and J is TRBJ2-1, with TRBD2 as a possible D gene (5 bases). V shed 1 base and J shed 15 bases, with 19 bases lying between them. The CDR3 extends over 14 amino acids. Per germline, CDR1 LGHNA and CDR2 YSLEER. The CDR3 DNA reads as TGCGCCAGCAGCCAAGCACCCCCCCGTGGAGGTGCGTTCTTC. This encodes CASSQAPPRGGAFF.

This rearrangement joins TRBV7-6 to TRBJ1-4, with D possibly matching TRBD1 (6 bases). The CDR3 consists of 12 residues. The V gene lost 4 bases and the J gene lost 7 bases, with 7 bases spanning the gap. Germline assignment: CDR1 SGHVS and CDR2 FNYEAQ. CDR3 amino acids: CASSSRGEKLFF. The CDR3 coding sequence is TGTGCCAGCAGCTCCAGGGGTGAAAAACTGTTTTTT.

The chain uses TRBV7-2 and TRBJ2-1; 7 nucleotides match TRBD2. This CDR3 has 16 amino acids. The germline V gene encodes CDR1 SGHTA and CDR2 FQGNSA. Trimming removed 4 bases from V and 5 bases from J; junction bases left unmatched: 11. This CDR3 is CASSSSSGMVDNEQFF. The CDR3 bases are TGTGCCAGCAGCTCATCTAGCGGTATGGTGGACAATGAGCAGTTCTTC.

This clone was picked up a small number of times. This chain uses TRBV6-5 with TRBJ1-1, with D possibly being TRBD1 (6 bases). Per the germline V gene, CDR1 is MNHEY and CDR2 is SVGAGI. V was cut by 2 bases and J by 11 bases, with 21 bases left in between. The CDR3 has 15 residues. CDR3 protein: CASSYRDTYNLVAFF. The DNA of the CDR3 is TGTGCCAGCAGTTACCGGGACACCTACAATTTGGTCGCTTTCTTT.

This clone was seen a few times. The rearrangement links TRBV9 to TRBJ2-3; D ambiguous. Trimming took off 2 bases at V and 1 base at J, with 5 bases between the two ends. The V gene's germline CDR1 is SGDLS and CDR2 YYNGEE. The CDR3 totals 13 residues. Here the CDR3 DNA reads TGTGCCAGCAGCGTCCAGGGCACAGATACGCAGTATTTT. It encodes CASSVQGTDTQYF.

The chain uses TRBV5-6 and TRBJ2-7, with 10 bases that match TRBD2. Germline-derived CDR1 and CDR2 are SGHDT and YYEEEE. Trimming removed 4 bases from V and 4 bases from J; junction bases left unmatched: 11. CDR3 length: 16 residues. This chain's CDR3 is CASSRQLAGRLYEQYF. In nucleotides, the CDR3 is TGTGCCAGCAGCCGACAACTAGCGGGGCGGCTATACGAGCAGTACTTC.

J is TRBJ2-5 and V is TRBV11-2; 8 nucleotides match TRBD2. V gave up 3 bases and J gave up 0 bases; unmatched junction bases: 9. The CDR3 totals 17 residues. The V gene's germline CDR1 is SGHAT and CDR2 FQNNGV. The CDR3 DNA reads TGTGCCAGCAGCTTCGGACTGCGCGGGGGGTACCAAGAGACCCAGTACTTC. Translating it yields CASSFGLRGGYQETQYF.

This clone has just a few counts. The chain has TRBV28 and TRBJ1-2; 7 bases line up with TRBD1. V gave up 7 bases and J gave up 3 bases; unmatched junction bases: 8. This CDR3 has 14 amino acids. The germline V gene encodes CDR1 MDHEN and CDR2 SYDVKM. Here the CDR3 DNA reads TGTGCCAGCACCAGGACAGGTAGATACTATGGCTACACCTTC. It yields the protein CASTRTGRYYGYTF.

The chain combines TRBV5-1 with TRBJ2-2, with D tentatively TRBD2 (5 bases). Germline CDR1 is SGHRS and CDR2 is YFSETQ. The germline V and J ends were trimmed by 1 base and 6 bases, with 10 bases remaining between them. This CDR3 spans 14 amino acids. CDR3 amino acids: CASSLTGSAGELFF. The CDR3 coding sequence is TGCGCCAGCAGCTTGACGGGATCCGCCGGGGAGCTGTTTTTT.